This T cell receptor beta chain was recovered during a study of cytomegalovirus exposure and HLA in healthy donors. Study-wide results and limits: The CMV antigen specificity of a few CMV-associated chains was confirmed through in vitro analysis.

Turning to this clone: The antigen is unknown.

V gave up 2 bases and J gave up 1 base; unmatched junction bases: 7. The CDR3 spans 16 residues. Germline-derived CDR1 and CDR2 are MDHEN and SYDVKM. A multiplex PCR was run with 60 Vbeta primers and 13 Jbeta primers. The method was immunoSEQ multiplex PCR; TCRdb's version includes in-frame clones alone and lacks a portion of them. The table includes approximately 77,000 clones, about 73% detected once. The V and J genes are TRBV28 and TRBJ1-1; 7 positions match TRBD1. Sequencing was carried out using PBMCs. This clonotype was obtained from a man aged 40-50 years in good health and CMV-seronegative. The CDR3 loop reads CASSLPWAGGNTEAFF. CDR3 DNA sequence: TGTGCCAGCAGTTTACCTTGGGCAGGGGGGAACACTGAAGCTTTCTTT.